This entry describes one T cell receptor beta chain. The antigen remains unidentified. Repertoires were generated with immunoSEQ multiplex PCR, while TCRdb's copy carries only in-frame clones and drops some. Of under 45,000 clones listed, about 91% are singletons. The time point is: new active TB diagnosis, blood taken before or within 7 days of starting treatment. This sample was taken from a study of T cells in tuberculosis. On the study more broadly: T cells were selected with CD1B tetramers loaded with glucose monomycolate. Samples predate treatment or fall within its first 7 days.

Study-level results: Active tuberculosis cases were adults; controls were adolescents. Active tuberculosis TCR-alpha repertoires lay closer to GMM-specific TCRs than IGRA-negative controls, suggesting clonal expansion.

The germline gives CDR1 MGHDK, CDR2 SYGVNS. V was shortened by 4 bases and J by 8 bases, with 8 bases between the two germline ends. The CDR3 is made up of 11 amino acids. The sample was PBMCs, taken at tuberculosis diagnosis. The origin of this receptor is an adult with tuberculosis. The rearrangement uses TRBV25-1 and TRBJ1-2; tentative D call: TRBD1 (6 bases). CDR3 in amino acids: CASSGGPGYTF. The CDR3 DNA sequence: TGTGCCAGCAGTGGGGGGCCGGGCTACACCTTC.